The clone carrying this T cell receptor beta chain is termed medium-sized (0.01 to 0.1%). What it binds is unknown. Sequencing used immunoSEQ v3. Using immunoSEQ multiplex PCR, the repertoire was profiled, and TCRdb retains in-frame clones only, with some absent. The sample yields approximately 87,000 clones, under 70% seen once. Sample time point: pre-treatment sample, taken before nivolumab and TIL therapy. Tumor tissue came from excised metastases, mostly pleural nodules or supraclavicular lymph nodes. Stage 4 NSCLC adults joined between 2017 and 2020. The CDR3 runs 17 residues. Germline trimming cut 1 base from V and 2 bases from J; bases unmatched to any gene: 3. Germline CDR1 reads SSHAT; CDR2 reads FNYEAQ (reference sequence). The data are from a study of TIL therapy for anti-PD-1-resistant metastatic lung cancer. Looking at the study overall: Tumors carried a median about 1.6 non-synonymous mutations per megabase. Study-wide findings and caveats: This highly selected cohort may not generalize to typical lung cancer patients.

The sequences come from tumor tissue, collected at baseline. The V gene is TRBV7-7, the J gene TRBJ2-2; 11 nucleotides align to TRBD2. The sequence was collected from a person between 25 and 80 years old with non-small cell lung cancer. CDR3 amino acids: CASSLELAGVNTGELFF. In nucleotides, the CDR3 is TGTGCCAGCAGCTTAGAACTAGCGGGGGTTAACACCGGGGAGCTGTTTTTT.